These 25 T cell receptor beta chains came from one sample sequenced in a study of liver allograft versus peripheral blood T cells. Study-level information: Repertoires from peripheral blood of liver transplant recipients were compared with those inside their transplanted livers.

TCRdb passed the reads through MiXCR, listing each CDR3 protein once. The sample includes over 10,000 distinct CDR3 sequences, approximately 30% of them seen just once. Receptor source: a human patient who had a liver transplant. The graft donor may have contributed some T cells.

The chain links TRBV28 to TRBJ2-2; the D gene could be TRBD1 or TRBD2 (5 bases each). The CDR3 runs to 14 residues. Between the trimmed V and J ends, which lost 3 bases and 5 bases, there was a span of 10 bases. The germline V gene encodes CDR1 MDHEN and CDR2 SYDVKM. CDR3 DNA: TGTGCCAGCAGTTTTGAGTGGGGGACCGGGGAGCTGTTTTTT. Its protein product is CASSFEWGTGELFF.

This clonotype was recorded many times. This rearrangement joins TRBV30 to TRBJ1-1; TRBD1 might be the D (5 bases). V lost 3 bases and J 0 bases, leaving 11 bases between the germline ends. This CDR3 has 14 residues. Germline CDR1 GTSNPN, CDR2 SVGIG (reference sequence). CDR3 loop: CAWSWGGMNTEAFF. The CDR3 DNA reads TGTGCCTGGAGCTGGGGCGGAATGAACACTGAAGCTTTCTTT.

Sample share makes this clonotype medium-sized. J is TRBJ1-1 and V is TRBV9; D remains ambiguous. The germline gives CDR1 SGDLS, CDR2 YYNGEE. The CDR3 extends over 14 amino acids. The germline V and J ends were trimmed by 4 bases and 2 bases, with 12 bases remaining between them. CDR3 in amino acids: CASSPRLQNTEAFF. For the CDR3, the DNA is TGTGCCAGCAGCCCGCGCCTTCAAAACACTGAAGCTTTCTTT.

This clonotype is termed medium-sized. V usage is TRBV6-5 and J usage is TRBJ1-2, with a possible D match to TRBD1 (6 bases). Germline V gene lookup returns CDR1 MNHEY and CDR2 SVGAGI. This CDR3 has 14 residues. V was pared by 5 bases and J by 4 bases, with 14 bases between. CDR3 nucleotide sequence: TGTGCCAGCAGTGGACAGACCGGCAGCTATGGCTACACCTTC. This gives the protein CASSGQTGSYGYTF.

This clonotype is judged medium-sized (0.01 to 0.1%). CDR3 DNA sequence: TGTGCCAGCAGTGAAGAAGTTGCGAGCACTGAAGCTTTCTTT. Its protein product is CASSEEVASTEAFF. The genes are TRBV6-1 and TRBJ1-1; no firm D call. The V and J ends lost 1 base and 4 bases respectively, with 10 bases between them. Germline V CDR1 and CDR2: MNHNS, SASEGT. This CDR3 is 14 amino acids long.

This clonotype has just one count. V gene TRBV24-1 combines with J gene TRBJ1-5, with D maybe TRBD1 (5 bases). This CDR3 has 12 amino acids. The germline V gene has CDR1 KGHDR and CDR2 SFDVKD. With 10 bases removed from V and 5 bases from J, the gap between germline ends came to 11 bases. DNA of the CDR3: TGTGCCACTGGAATGGGGGATCAGCCCCAGCATTTT. It yields the protein CATGMGDQPQHF.

The gene calls are TRBV20-1 and TRBJ1-6; possible D gene TRBD1, 5 bases. The CDR3 extends over 13 amino acids. Germline loops: CDR1 DFQATT, CDR2 SNEGSKA (reference sequence). Trimming stripped 1 base from V and 7 bases from J, with 8 bases between. DNA of the CDR3: TGCAGTGCTAGAGTGGGGGGGAATTCACCCCTCCACTTT. It yields the protein CSARVGGNSPLHF.

V gene TRBV7-9 combines with J gene TRBJ1-6; D not certain. V was shortened by 1 base and J by 0 bases, with 10 bases between the two germline ends. The germline V gene has CDR1 SEHNR and CDR2 FQNEAQ (reference sequence). CDR3 length equals 17 residues. The CDR3 DNA reads TGTGCCAGCAGCTTAGAAGCGCCGGCCTCCTATAATTCACCCCTCCACTTT. Its protein is CASSLEAPASYNSPLHF.

This clonotype turned up a few times. The chain uses TRBV12-3 or TRBV12-4 and TRBJ2-5; D ambiguous. V lost 2 bases and J 5 bases, leaving 3 bases between the germline ends. This CDR3 is 11 amino acids long. The CDR3 region is CASSLRETQYF. DNA for the CDR3: TGTGCCAGCAGTTTACGGGAGACCCAGTACTTC.

This chain connects TRBV7-2 to TRBJ1-5; possibly TRBD1 for D (6 bases). The V gene lost 1 base and the J gene lost 0 bases, with 13 bases spanning the gap. The CDR3 runs 17 residues. Germline V gene data show CDR1 as SGHTA and CDR2 as FQGNSA. In nucleotides, the CDR3 is TGTGCCAGCAGCTTAGGGTCGGGGGCGTATAGCAATCAGCCCCAGCATTTT. Residues: CASSLGSGAYSNQPQHF.

The genes are TRBV10-3 and TRBJ1-1, with 7 bases fitting TRBD1. The junction had 5 bases not matched to a gene; V was cut back by 3 bases and J by 4 bases. This CDR3 is built from 14 residues. Germline V CDR1 and CDR2: ENHRY, SYGVKD. CDR3 coding DNA: TGTGCCATCAGTGACCAGGGGGTGACCACTGAAGCTTTCTTT. It yields the protein CAISDQGVTTEAFF.

The chain has TRBV6-5 and TRBJ2-3; 8 nucleotides line up with TRBD2. Losses at the gene ends were 4 bases for V and 2 bases for J; bases not matched to a gene: 8. Germline CDR1 MNHEY, CDR2 SVGAGI. This CDR3 comprises 16 residues. The CDR3, as DNA: TGTGCCAGCAGTTCGGGACTAGTTGGGGTCACAGATACGCAGTATTTT. It translates to CASSSGLVGVTDTQYF.

This clonotype was counted once. This may be a read error, as it is one base from a much larger clone. In DNA, the CDR3 is TGTGCCAGAAGCCGCGGAGATACGCAGTATTTT. It translates to CARSRGDTQYF. The chain carries TRBV5-3 and TRBJ2-3; D ambiguous. TRBV5-3 is an open reading frame, and its role is uncertain. The CDR3 contains 11 residues. V lost 4 bases and J lost 5, with 5 bases in between.

This clonotype is medium-sized by share. This CDR3 reads CASSRRFAGEYEQYF. In nucleotides, the CDR3 is TGTGCCAGCAGCCGGAGGTTCGCGGGAGAGTACGAGCAGTACTTC. The chain links TRBV6-5 to TRBJ2-7; 7 positions match TRBD2. Germline V gives CDR1 MNHEY, CDR2 SVGAGI. V lost 6 bases and J lost 4; bases outside the gene matches: 12. The CDR3 spans 15 residues.

V is TRBV15 and J is TRBJ2-5; 12 positions match TRBD2. This CDR3 comprises 14 residues. Germline lookup yields CDR1 LNHNV and CDR2 YYDKDF (reference sequence). The V gene end was trimmed by 5 bases and the J gene end by 5 bases; junction bases not matched to a gene: 3. The CDR3 spells CATSASGGGETQYF. The DNA for the CDR3 is TGTGCCACCAGCGCTAGCGGGGGGGGGGAGACCCAGTACTTC.

This clonotype was detected many times. The chain links TRBV19 to TRBJ1-5, with D unclear. Trimming shortened V by 3 bases and J by 9 bases, and 12 bases separated the two germline ends. The CDR3 is made up of 13 amino acids. CDR1 LNHDA and CDR2 SQIVND come from the germline V gene (reference sequence). The CDR3 DNA sequence: TGTGCCAGTAGTATCATGGAGTCGTGGCCCCAGCATTTT. Translated, it gives CASSIMESWPQHF.

V is TRBV29-1 and J is TRBJ1-5; unclear D gene. CDR1 is SQVTM, CDR2 ANQGSEA, per germline. This CDR3 region has 13 residues. Trimming stripped 6 bases from V and 7 bases from J, with 16 bases between. For the CDR3, the DNA is TGCAGCGTCCCCCCGGAGTTGGGGCAGCCCCAGCATTTT. Amino acid sequence: CSVPPELGQPQHF.

This clonotype counts as medium-sized. This rearrangement joins TRBV6-1 to TRBJ1-2; no definite D call. V was pared by 6 bases and J by 3 bases, with 29 bases between. Looked up from germline, CDR1 is MNHNS and CDR2 is SASEGT. This CDR3 comprises 19 residues. CDR3 DNA: TGTGCCAGCAGGACGCGGGGAGCGGAGCCCTCGGAACTATACTATGGCTACACCTTC. Translation: CASRTRGAEPSELYYGYTF.

This sequence joins TRBV5-6 and TRBJ1-2; unclear D gene. The CDR3 has 14 amino acids. Trimming took 1 base from V and 4 from J, leaving 11 bases between them. Germline V gives CDR1 SGHDT, CDR2 YYEEEE. For the CDR3, the DNA is TGTGCCAGCAGCTTGAATGCAGGTGTCTATGGCTACACCTTC. Protein sequence: CASSLNAGVYGYTF.

This clonotype was seen a handful of times. The chain is built from TRBV19 and TRBJ2-5; D uncertain. There are 14 residues in the CDR3. Trimming shortened V by 1 base and J by 2 bases, and 8 bases separated the two germline ends. Per germline, CDR1 LNHDA and CDR2 SQIVND (reference sequence). This chain's CDR3 is CASSIVAGQETQYF. CDR3 nucleotides: TGTGCCAGTAGTATAGTCGCAGGACAAGAGACCCAGTACTTC.

This clonotype has just a few counts. CDR3 nucleotide sequence: TGTGCCAGCAGCTCAGGGGTTCAGCCCCAGCATTTT. Its translation: CASSSGVQPQHF. The chain links TRBV7-9 to TRBJ1-5, with D perhaps TRBD1 (6 bases). This CDR3 contains 12 residues. V was shortened by 4 bases and J by 6 bases, with 7 bases between the two germline ends. Germline CDR1 SEHNR, CDR2 FQNEAQ (reference sequence).

This clonotype has at least ten counts. The chain couples TRBV5-6 to TRBJ2-3, with TRBD2 matching 7 bases. The ends lost 4 bases at V and 2 bases at J; junction bases unmatched: 7. Germline assignment: CDR1 SGHDT and CDR2 YYEEEE. The CDR3 covers 15 residues. CDR3 loop: CASSPAAGATDTQYF. The CDR3 bases are TGTGCCAGCAGCCCGGCGGCGGGAGCCACAGATACGCAGTATTTT. Full variable domain (missing parts from reference TRBV5-6 and TRBJ2-3): DAGVTQSPTHLIKTRGQQVTLRCSPKSGHDTVSWYQQALGQGPQFIFQYYEEEERQRGNFPDRFSGHQFPNYSSELNVNALLLGDSALYLCASSPAAGATDTQYFGPGTRLTVL.

This clonotype is classed as medium-sized. This chain joins TRBV6-6 and TRBJ1-5; D may be TRBD1 (6 bases). Germline V lookup: CDR1 MNHNY, CDR2 SVGAGI (reference sequence). The CDR3 spans 15 residues. V lost 6 bases to trimming and J lost 6 bases, with 18 bases between them. The CDR3 nucleotides are TGTGCCAGCAGACCCTTGAGGGGGTCCAGTCAGCCCCAGCATTTT. Translated: CASRPLRGSSQPQHF.

This clonotype was seen a handful of times. The chain has TRBV5-6 and TRBJ1-1; tentative D call: TRBD1 (6 bases). Germline V gives CDR1 SGHDT, CDR2 YYEEEE. Trimming removed 3 bases from V and 1 base from J, with 7 bases in between. The CDR3 has 13 amino acids. The CDR3: CASSSGQNTEAFF. As DNA, the CDR3 is TGTGCCAGCAGCTCGGGACAGAACACTGAAGCTTTCTTT.

This clonotype ranks as medium-sized. V usage is TRBV19 and J usage is TRBJ2-5; 7 bases agree with TRBD1. The CDR3 covers 15 residues. The germline gives CDR1 LNHDA, CDR2 SQIVND (reference sequence). With 5 bases clipped from V and 2 bases from J, the junction kept 8 bases outside the gene matches. The CDR3, as DNA: TGTGCCAGTAGTTCCGGACAGGTGGGGCAAGAGACCCAGTACTTC. Protein sequence: CASSSGQVGQETQYF.